The sequence of this TCR beta chain was determined in a study of T cells expressing NK-cell markers. The study's findings and limits: Once again these clonotypes came out on top in the CD3+CD56-NKG2C+ fraction of several donors.

CDR3 length: 18 amino acids. CDR1 is SGHNT and CDR2 is YYREEE in the germline V gene (reference sequence). Notes on this clonotype: Its antigen is as yet unknown.

TCRdb reprocessed the 5' RACE reads, with one entry per CDR3 protein and no DNA. The table lists a few hundred thousand distinct CDR3 sequences, with 0.39% in the top ten. This receptor was obtained from a man aged 18 to 30 in good health. The gene calls are TRBV5-4 and TRBJ2-3; TCRdb picks TRBD2, but there is no DNA to check that call. Sequencing used blood T cells: a sorted CD56 or NKG2C T cell subset, CD4+ or CD8+ T cells, or bulk PBMC T cells (not recorded which). The CDR3 is CASSVEPTSGRMADTQYF. The entire variable domain, with the rest obtained from reference TRBV5-4 and TRBJ2-3, is as follows: ETGVTQSPTHLIKTRGQQVTLRCSSQSGHNTVSWYQQALGQGPQFIFQYYREEENGRGNFPPRFSGLQFPNYSSELNVNALELDDSALYLCASSVEPTSGRMADTQYFGPGTRLTVL.